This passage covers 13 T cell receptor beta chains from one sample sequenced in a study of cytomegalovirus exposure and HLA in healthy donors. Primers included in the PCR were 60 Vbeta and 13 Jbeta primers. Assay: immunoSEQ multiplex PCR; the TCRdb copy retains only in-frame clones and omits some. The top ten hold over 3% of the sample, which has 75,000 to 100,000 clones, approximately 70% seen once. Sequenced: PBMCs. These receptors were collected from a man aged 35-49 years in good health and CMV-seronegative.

CDR3 DNA sequence: TGTGCCAGCAGCCCCTACAGGACTAACTATGGCTACACCTTC. Protein product: CASSPYRTNYGYTF. The chain couples TRBV5-4 to TRBJ1-2; possibly TRBD1 for D (5 bases). This CDR3 has 14 amino acids. Trimming removed 4 bases from V and 0 bases from J, with 10 bases in between. The germline CDR1 and CDR2 sequences are SGHNT and YYREEE (reference sequence).

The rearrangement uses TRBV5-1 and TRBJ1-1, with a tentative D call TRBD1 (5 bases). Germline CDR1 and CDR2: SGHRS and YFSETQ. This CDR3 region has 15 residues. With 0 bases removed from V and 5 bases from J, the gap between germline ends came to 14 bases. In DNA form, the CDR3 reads TGCGCCAGCAGCTTGGAGGCCAGGGTGGCAACTGAAGCTTTCTTT. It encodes CASSLEARVATEAFF.

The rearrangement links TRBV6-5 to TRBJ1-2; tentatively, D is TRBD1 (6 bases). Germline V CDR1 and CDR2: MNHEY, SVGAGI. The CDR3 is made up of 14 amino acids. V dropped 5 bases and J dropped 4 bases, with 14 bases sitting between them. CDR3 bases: TGTGCCAGCAGTCGCGACAGGTATTCCTATGGCTACACCTTC. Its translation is CASSRDRYSYGYTF.

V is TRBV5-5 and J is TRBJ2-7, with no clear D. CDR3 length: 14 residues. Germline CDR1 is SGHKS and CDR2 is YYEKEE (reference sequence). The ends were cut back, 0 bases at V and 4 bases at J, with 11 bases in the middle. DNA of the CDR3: TGTGCCAGCAGCTTGGCACGCCGCGATTACGAGCAGTACTTC. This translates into CASSLARRDYEQYF.

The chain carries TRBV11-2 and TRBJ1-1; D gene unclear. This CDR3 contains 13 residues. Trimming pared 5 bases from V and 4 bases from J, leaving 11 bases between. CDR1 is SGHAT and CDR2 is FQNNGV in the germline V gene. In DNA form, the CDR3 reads TGTGCCAGCAGCGTCAGCGGTTTCACTGAAGCTTTCTTT. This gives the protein CASSVSGFTEAFF. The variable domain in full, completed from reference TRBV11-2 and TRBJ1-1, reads EAGVAQSPRYKIIEKRQSVAFWCNPISGHATLYWYQQILGQGPKLLIQFQNNGVVDDSQLPKDRFSAERLKGVDSTLKIQPAKLEDSAVYLCASSVSGFTEAFFGQGTRLTVV.

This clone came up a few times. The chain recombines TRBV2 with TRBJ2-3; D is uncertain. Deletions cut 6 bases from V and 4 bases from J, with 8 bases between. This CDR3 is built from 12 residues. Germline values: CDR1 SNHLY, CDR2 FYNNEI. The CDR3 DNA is TGTGCCAGCAGCCCCAGGTCAGATACGCAGTATTTT. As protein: CASSPRSDTQYF. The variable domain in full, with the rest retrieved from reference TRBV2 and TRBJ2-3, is EPEVTQTPSHQVTQMGQEVILRCVPISNHLYFYWYRQILGQKVEFLVSFYNNEISEKSEIFDDQFSVERPDGSNFTLKIRSTKLEDSAMYFCASSPRSDTQYFGPGTRLTVL.

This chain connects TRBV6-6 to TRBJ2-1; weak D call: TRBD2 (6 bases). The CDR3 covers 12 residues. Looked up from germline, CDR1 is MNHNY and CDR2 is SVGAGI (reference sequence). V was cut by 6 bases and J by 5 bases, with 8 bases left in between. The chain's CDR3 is CASSPGDNEQFF. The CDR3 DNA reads TGTGCCAGCAGCCCGGGAGACAATGAGCAGTTCTTC.

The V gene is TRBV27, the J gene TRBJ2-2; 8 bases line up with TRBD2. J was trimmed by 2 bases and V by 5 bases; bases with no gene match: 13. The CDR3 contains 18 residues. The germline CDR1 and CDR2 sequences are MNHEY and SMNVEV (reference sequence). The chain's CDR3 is CASSPHYRSGGNTGELFF. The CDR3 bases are TGTGCCAGCAGTCCCCATTACCGAAGCGGGGGAAACACCGGGGAGCTGTTTTTT.

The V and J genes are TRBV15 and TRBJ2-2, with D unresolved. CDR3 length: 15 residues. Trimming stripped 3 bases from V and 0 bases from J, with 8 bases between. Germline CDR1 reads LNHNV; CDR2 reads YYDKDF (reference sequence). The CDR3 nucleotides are TGTGCCACCAGCAGGCGGTCCGCGAACACCGGGGAGCTGTTTTTT. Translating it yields CATSRRSANTGELFF.

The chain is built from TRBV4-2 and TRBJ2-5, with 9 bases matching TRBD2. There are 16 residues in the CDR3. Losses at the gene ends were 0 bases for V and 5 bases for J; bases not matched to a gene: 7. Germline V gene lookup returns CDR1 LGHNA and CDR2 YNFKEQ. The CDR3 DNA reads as TGTGCCAGCAGCCAAGACGGCGCGGGGGGGCTGGAGACCCAGTACTTC. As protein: CASSQDGAGGLETQYF.

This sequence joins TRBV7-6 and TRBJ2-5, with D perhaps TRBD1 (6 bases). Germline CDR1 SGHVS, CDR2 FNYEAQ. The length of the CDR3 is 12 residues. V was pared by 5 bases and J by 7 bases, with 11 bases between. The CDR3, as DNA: TGTGCCAGCAGCGTCCAAGGGGGGACCCAGTACTTC. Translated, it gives CASSVQGGTQYF.

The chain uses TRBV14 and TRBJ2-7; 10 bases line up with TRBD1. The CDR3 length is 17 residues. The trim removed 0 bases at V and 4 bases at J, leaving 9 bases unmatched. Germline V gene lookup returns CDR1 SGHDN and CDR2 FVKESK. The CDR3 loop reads CASSQDWGQGIKYEQYF. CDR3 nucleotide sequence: TGTGCCAGCAGCCAAGATTGGGGACAGGGGATAAAGTACGAGCAGTACTTC.

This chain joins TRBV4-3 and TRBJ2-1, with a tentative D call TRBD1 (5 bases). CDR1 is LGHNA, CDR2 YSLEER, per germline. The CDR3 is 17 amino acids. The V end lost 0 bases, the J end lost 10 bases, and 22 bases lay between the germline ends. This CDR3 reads CASSQDISWQGIWEQFF. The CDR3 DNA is TGCGCCAGCAGCCAAGATATTTCGTGGCAGGGAATCTGGGAGCAGTTCTTC.